The entry below describes one T cell receptor (beta chain). Its specificity is unknown. The template was genomic DNA from peripheral blood, not RNA. TRB rearrangements spanning V, D and J were amplified using mixed TRB-A/B primers. One entry per CDR3 protein results from TCRdb running MiXCR on the multiplex PCR reads. Altogether over a thousand distinct CDR3 sequences are present, around 45% being singletons, with the ten largest covering around 38%. The data belong to a study of T cell repertoires in aging, cancer and after chemotherapy. Study information: Six age groups, ranging from 30 or younger to 70 or older, included the donors. Study outcomes and limitations: The repertoire data cannot show anything about immunological memory following chemotherapy.

V shed 6 bases and J 5 bases; nucleotides not matched to a gene: 13. CDR1 is LGHNT, CDR2 FRNRAP, per germline. The CDR3 runs 16 residues. This chain uses TRBV12-5 with TRBJ2-1; 7 bases are a match to TRBD1. Sequenced: blood. This clonotype was obtained from a human donor with a blood cancer. CDR3 bases: TGTGCTAGTGGCCTGTCATACGGGACAGCTCACAATGAGCAGTTCTTC. Its translation is CASGLSYGTAHNEQFF.